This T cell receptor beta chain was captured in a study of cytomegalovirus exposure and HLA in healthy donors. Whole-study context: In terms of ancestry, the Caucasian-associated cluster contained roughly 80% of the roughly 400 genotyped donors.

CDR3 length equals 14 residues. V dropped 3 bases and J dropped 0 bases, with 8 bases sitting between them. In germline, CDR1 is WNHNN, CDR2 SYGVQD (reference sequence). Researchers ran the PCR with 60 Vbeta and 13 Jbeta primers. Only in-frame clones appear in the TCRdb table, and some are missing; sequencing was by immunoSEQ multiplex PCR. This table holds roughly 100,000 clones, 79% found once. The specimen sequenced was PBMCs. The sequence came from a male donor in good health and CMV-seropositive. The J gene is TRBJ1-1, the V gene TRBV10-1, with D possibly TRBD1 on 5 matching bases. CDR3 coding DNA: TGCGCCAGCAGTGACAGGGCTATGAACACTGAAGCTTTCTTT. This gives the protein CASSDRAMNTEAFF.